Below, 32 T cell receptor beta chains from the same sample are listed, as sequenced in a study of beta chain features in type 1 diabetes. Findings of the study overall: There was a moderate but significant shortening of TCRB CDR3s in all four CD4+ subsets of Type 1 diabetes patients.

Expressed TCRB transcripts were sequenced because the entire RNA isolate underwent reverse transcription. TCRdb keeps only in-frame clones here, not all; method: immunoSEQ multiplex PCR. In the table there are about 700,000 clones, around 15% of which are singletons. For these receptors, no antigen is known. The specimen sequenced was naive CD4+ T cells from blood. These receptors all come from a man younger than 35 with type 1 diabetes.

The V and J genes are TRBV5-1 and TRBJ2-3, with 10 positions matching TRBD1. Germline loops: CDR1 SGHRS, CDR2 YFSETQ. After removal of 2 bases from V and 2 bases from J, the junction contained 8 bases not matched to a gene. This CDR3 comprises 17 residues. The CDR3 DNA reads TGCGCCAGCAGCTTCTCTTTAGGGACAGGGGACACAGATACGCAGTATTTT. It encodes CASSFSLGTGDTDTQYF. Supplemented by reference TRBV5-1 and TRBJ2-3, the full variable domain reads KAGVTQTPRYLIKTRGQQVTLSCSPISGHRSVSWYQQTPGQGLQFLFEYFSETQRNKGNFPGRFSGRQFSNSRSEMNVSTLELGDSALYLCASSFSLGTGDTDTQYFGPGTRLTVL.

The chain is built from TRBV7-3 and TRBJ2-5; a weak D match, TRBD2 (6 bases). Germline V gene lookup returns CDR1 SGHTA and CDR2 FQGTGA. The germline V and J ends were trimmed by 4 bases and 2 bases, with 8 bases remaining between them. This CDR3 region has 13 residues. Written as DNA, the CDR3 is TGTGCCAGCAGCTCGGGACTGCAAGAGACCCAGTACTTC. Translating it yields CASSSGLQETQYF.

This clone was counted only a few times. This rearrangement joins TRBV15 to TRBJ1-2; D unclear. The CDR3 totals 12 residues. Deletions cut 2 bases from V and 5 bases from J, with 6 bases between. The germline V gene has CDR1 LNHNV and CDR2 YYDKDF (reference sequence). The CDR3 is CATSRQSYGYTF. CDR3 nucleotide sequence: TGTGCCACCAGCAGACAGAGTTATGGCTACACCTTC.

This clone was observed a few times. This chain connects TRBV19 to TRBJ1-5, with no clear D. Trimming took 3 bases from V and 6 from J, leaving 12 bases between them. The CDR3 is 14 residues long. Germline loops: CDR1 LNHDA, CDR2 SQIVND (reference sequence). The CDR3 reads CASSMAGQSQPQHF. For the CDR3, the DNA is TGTGCCAGTAGTATGGCCGGGCAATCTCAGCCCCAGCATTTT.

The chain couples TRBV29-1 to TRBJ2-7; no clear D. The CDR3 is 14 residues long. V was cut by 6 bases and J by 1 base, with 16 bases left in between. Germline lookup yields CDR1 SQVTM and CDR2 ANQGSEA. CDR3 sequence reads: CSVTLPGGSYEQYF. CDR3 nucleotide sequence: TGCAGCGTAACGCTGCCCGGCGGTTCCTACGAGCAGTACTTC.

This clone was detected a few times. CDR3 protein: CSVEDPGTSGDTQYF. CDR3 in DNA: TGCAGCGTTGAAGATCCTGGGACTAGCGGAGATACGCAGTATTTT. V gene TRBV29-1 combines with J gene TRBJ2-3; 11 bases align to TRBD2. The ends lost 0 bases at V and 5 bases at J; junction bases unmatched: 4. CDR1 and CDR2 from the germline V gene are SQVTM and ANQGSEA. This CDR3 contains 15 residues.

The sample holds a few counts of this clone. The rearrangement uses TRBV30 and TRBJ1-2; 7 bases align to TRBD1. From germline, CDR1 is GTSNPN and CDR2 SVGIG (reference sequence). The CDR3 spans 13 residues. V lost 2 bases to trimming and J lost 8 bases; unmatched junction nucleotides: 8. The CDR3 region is CAWSSTGDSGYTF. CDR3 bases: TGTGCCTGGAGTTCAACAGGGGATAGCGGCTACACCTTC.

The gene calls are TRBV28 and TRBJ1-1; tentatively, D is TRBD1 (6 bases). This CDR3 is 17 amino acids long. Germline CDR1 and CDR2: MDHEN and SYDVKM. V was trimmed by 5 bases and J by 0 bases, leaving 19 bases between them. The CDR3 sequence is CASSGNRELALNTEAFF. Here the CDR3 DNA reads TGTGCCAGCAGTGGGAACAGGGAGTTGGCCTTGAACACTGAAGCTTTCTTT.

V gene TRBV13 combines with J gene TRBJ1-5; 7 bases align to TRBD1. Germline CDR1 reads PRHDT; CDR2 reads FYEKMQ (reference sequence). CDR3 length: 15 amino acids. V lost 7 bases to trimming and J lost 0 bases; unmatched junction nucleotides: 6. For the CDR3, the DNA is TGTGCCAGCACCCCGGGACAGTATAGCAATCAGCCCCAGCATTTT. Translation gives CASTPGQYSNQPQHF.

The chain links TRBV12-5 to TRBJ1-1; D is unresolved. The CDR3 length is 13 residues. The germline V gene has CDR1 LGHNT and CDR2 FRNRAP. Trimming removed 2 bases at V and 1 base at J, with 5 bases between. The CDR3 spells CASGLRPNTEAFF. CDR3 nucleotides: TGTGCTAGTGGTTTGAGGCCGAACACTGAAGCTTTCTTT. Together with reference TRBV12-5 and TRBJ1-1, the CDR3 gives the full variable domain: DARVTQTPRHKVTEMGQEVTMRCQPILGHNTVFWYRQTMMQGLELLAYFRNRAPLDDSGMPKDRFSAEMPDATLATLKIQPSEPRDSAVYFCASGLRPNTEAFFGQGTRLTVV.

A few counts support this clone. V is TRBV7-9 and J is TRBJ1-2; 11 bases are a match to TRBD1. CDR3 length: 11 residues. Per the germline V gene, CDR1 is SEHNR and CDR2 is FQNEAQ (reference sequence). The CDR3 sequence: CVPDRGLGYTF. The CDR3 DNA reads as TGTGTACCGGACAGGGGGCTTGGCTACACCTTC.

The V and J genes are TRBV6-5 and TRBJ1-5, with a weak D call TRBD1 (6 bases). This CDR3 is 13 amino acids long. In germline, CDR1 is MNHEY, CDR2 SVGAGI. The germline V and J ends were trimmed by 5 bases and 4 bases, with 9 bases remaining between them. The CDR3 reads CASSVQGNQPQHF. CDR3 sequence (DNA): TGTGCCAGCAGTGTCCAGGGGAATCAGCCCCAGCATTTT.

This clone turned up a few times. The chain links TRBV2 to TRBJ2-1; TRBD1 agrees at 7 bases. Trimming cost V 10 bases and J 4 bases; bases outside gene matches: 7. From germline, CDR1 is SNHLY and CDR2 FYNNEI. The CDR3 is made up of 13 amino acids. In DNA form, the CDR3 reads TGTGCCACAACAGGGGAAGTGTACAATGAGCAGTTCTTC. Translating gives CATTGEVYNEQFF.

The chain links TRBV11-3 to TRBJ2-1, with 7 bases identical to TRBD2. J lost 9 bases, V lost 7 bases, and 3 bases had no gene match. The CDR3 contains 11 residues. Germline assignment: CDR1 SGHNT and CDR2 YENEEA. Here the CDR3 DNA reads TGTGCCAGCACCAGCGGGGTTGAGCAGTTCTTC. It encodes CASTSGVEQFF.

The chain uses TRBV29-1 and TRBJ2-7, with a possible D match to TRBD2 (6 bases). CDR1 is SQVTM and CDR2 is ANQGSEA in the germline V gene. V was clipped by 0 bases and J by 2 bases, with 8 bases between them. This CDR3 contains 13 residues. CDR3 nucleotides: TGCAGCGTTGAAGAGACTAGAACCTACGAGCAGTACTTC. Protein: CSVEETRTYEQYF.

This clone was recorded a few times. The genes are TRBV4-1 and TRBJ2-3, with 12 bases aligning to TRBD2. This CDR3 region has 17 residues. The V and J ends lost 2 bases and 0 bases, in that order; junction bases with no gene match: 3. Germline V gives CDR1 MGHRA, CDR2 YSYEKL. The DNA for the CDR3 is TGCGCCAGCAGCCAAACTCTAGCGGGGGGGAGCACAGATACGCAGTATTTT. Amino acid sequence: CASSQTLAGGSTDTQYF.

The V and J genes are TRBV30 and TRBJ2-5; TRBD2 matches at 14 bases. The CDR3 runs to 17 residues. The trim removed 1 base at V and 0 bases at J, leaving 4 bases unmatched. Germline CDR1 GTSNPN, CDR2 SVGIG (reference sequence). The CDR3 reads CAWSAGLAGGYQETQYF. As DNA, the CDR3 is TGTGCCTGGAGTGCAGGACTAGCGGGGGGTTACCAAGAGACCCAGTACTTC.

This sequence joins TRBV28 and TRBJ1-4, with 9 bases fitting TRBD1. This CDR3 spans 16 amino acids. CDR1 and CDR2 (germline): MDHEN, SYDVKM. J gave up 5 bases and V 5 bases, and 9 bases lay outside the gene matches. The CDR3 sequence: CASSPGGGTGNEKLFF. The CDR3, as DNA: TGTGCCAGCAGTCCAGGTGGCGGGACAGGGAATGAAAAACTGTTTTTT.

The CDR3 nucleotides read TGTGCCAGCAGCCAAGAGGCGAGGACAGGGGGATACTATGGCTACACCTTC. Its translation is CASSQEARTGGYYGYTF. V usage is TRBV4-2 and J usage is TRBJ1-2; 10 bases line up with TRBD1. The germline CDR1 and CDR2 sequences are LGHNA and YNFKEQ. CDR3 length equals 17 residues. V lost 0 bases and J lost 3; bases outside the gene matches: 7.

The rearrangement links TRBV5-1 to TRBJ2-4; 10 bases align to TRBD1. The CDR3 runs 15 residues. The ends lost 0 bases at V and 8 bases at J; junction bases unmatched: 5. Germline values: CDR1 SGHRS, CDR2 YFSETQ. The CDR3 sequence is CASSLAGQGLDIQYF. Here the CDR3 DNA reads TGCGCCAGCAGCTTGGCGGGACAGGGGCTGGACATTCAGTACTTC.

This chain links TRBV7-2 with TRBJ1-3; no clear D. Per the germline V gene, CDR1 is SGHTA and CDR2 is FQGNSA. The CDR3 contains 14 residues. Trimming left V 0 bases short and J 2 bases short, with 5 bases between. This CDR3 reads CASSLAAAGNTIYF. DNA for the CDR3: TGTGCCAGCAGCTTAGCGGCGGCTGGAAACACCATATATTTT.

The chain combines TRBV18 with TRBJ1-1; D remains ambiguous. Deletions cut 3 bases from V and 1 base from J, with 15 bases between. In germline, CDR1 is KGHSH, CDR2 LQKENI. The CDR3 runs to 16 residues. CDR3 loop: CASSPSWGGRNTEAFF. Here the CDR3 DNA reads TGTGCCAGCTCACCCTCCTGGGGTGGGAGGAACACTGAAGCTTTCTTT.

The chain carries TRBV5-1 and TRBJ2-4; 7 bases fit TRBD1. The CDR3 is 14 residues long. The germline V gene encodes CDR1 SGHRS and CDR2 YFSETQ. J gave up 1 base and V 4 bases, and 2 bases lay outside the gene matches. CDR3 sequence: CASSVQGAKNIQYF. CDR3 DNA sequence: TGCGCCAGCAGCGTACAGGGGGCCAAAAACATTCAGTACTTC.

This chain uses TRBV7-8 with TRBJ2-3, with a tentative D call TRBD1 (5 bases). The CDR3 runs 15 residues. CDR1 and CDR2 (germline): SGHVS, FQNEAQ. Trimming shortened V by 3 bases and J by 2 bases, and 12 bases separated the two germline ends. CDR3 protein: CASSLWQGPTDTQYF. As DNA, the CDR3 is TGTGCCAGCAGCTTGTGGCAGGGTCCCACAGATACGCAGTATTTT.

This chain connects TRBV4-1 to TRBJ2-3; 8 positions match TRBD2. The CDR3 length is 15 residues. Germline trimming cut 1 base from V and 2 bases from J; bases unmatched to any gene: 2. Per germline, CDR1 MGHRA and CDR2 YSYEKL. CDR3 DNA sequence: TGCGCCAGCAGCCAAGCGGGGGGGAACACAGATACGCAGTATTTT. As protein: CASSQAGGNTDTQYF.

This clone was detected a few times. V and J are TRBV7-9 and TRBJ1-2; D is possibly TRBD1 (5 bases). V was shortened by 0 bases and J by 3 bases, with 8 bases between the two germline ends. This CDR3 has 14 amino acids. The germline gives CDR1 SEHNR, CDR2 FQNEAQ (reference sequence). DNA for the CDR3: TGTGCCAGCAGCTTAGCCCTAGGGGACTATGGCTACACCTTC. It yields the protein CASSLALGDYGYTF.

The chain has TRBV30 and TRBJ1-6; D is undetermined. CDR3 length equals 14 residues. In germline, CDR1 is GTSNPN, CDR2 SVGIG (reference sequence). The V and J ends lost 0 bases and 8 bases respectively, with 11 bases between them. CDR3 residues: CAWSVQGLDSPLHF. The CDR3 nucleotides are TGTGCCTGGAGTGTACAAGGGTTAGATTCACCCCTCCACTTT.

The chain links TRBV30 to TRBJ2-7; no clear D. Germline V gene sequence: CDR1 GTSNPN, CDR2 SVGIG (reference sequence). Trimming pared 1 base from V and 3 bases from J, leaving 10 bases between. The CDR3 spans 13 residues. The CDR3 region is CAWSGSTLYEQYF. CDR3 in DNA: TGTGCCTGGAGTGGGAGCACCCTCTACGAGCAGTACTTC.

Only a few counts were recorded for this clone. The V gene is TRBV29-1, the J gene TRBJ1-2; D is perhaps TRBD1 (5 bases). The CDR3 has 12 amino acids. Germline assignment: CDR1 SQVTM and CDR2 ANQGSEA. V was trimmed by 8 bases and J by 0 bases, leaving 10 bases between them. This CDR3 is CSLNRPNYGYTF. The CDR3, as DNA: TGCAGCCTGAACAGGCCTAACTATGGCTACACCTTC.

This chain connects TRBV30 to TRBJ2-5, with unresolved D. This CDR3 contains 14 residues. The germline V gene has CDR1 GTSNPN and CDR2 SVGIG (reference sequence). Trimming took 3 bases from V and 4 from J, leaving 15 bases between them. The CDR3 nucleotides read TGTGCCTGGAGGGTCACAGTTTGGAGAGAGACCCAGTACTTC. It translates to CAWRVTVWRETQYF.

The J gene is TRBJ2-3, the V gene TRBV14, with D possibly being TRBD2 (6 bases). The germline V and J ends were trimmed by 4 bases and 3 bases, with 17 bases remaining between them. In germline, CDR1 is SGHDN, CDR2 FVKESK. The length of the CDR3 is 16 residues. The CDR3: CASSPSRLARTDTQYF. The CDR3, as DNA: TGTGCCAGCAGCCCCTCACGCCTAGCGAGAACAGATACGCAGTATTTT. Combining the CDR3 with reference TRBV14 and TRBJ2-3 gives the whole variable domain EAGVTQFPSHSVIEKGQTVTLRCDPISGHDNLYWYRRVMGKEIKFLLHFVKESKQDESGMPNNRFLAERTGGTYSTLKVQPAELEDSGVYFCASSPSRLARTDTQYFGPGTRLTVL.

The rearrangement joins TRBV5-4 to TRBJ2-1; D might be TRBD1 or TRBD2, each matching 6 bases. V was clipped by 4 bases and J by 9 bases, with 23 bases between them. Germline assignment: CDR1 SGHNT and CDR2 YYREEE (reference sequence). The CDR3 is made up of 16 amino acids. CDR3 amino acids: CASSPGGGDRLAEQFF. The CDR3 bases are TGTGCCAGCAGCCCCGGAGGGGGAGACCGACTTGCTGAGCAGTTCTTC. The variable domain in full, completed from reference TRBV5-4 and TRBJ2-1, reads ETGVTQSPTHLIKTRGQQVTLRCSSQSGHNTVSWYQQALGQGPQFIFQYYREEENGRGNFPPRFSGLQFPNYSSELNVNALELDDSALYLCASSPGGGDRLAEQFFGPGTRLTVL.